This T cell receptor beta chain was identified during a study of response to subunit inactivated influenza vaccine. General study results and limits: Each seasonal flu vaccination may recruit only limited new T cells, authors suggested.

Germline CDR1 KGHSH, CDR2 LQKENI. The CDR3 loop spans 12 amino acids. Trimming took 3 bases from V and 8 from J; bases not matched to a gene: 0. From the RT-PCR reads, TCRdb called clonotypes with MiXCR, one entry per CDR3 protein. Of hundreds of thousands of distinct CDR3 sequences in the sample, approximately 13% were seen once. This clonotype has ten or more counts. Its antigen is unidentified. This chain uses TRBV18 with TRBJ2-1; the match to TRBD2 covers 8 bases. The material was PBMCs from blood, obtained 35 to 45 days after vaccination. The sequence was collected from a man aged 45 to 65 who received an inactivated influenza vaccine. The CDR3: CASSPGGDEQFF. DNA for the CDR3: TGTGCCAGCTCACCCGGGGGGGATGAGCAGTTCTTC.